This entry features one T cell receptor beta chain sequence. Its antigen is not identified. Only in-frame clones appear in the TCRdb table, and some are missing; sequencing was by immunoSEQ multiplex PCR. The table lists 1.5 million to 2.5 million clones, about 94% of them singletons, with 1.2% in the top ten. These data are taken from a study of shared clonotypes between healthy human individuals. The germline V gene encodes CDR1 LNHDA and CDR2 SQIVND (reference sequence). This CDR3 comprises 10 residues. The V and J ends lost 8 bases and 13 bases respectively, with 9 bases between them. The naive CD8 subset, CD45RO-negative cells positively selected for CCR7, excluded terminally differentiated effector memory CD45RA+ cells. Findings and caveats of the study: The sharing of 4.5% to 5.5% of naive CD4 clonotypes was seen across several donors.

The chain recombines TRBV19 with TRBJ1-6; TRBD1 might be the D (5 bases). Specimen: naive CD8+ T cells sorted from blood. This TCR derives from a man aged 18 to 30 in good health. In DNA form, the CDR3 reads TGTGCCAGTGGGGGTCCCCCCCTCCACTTT. It encodes CASGGPPLHF.